This record looks at one T cell receptor beta chain sequence and its context. The sample comes from a study of T cell changes during pregnancy in multiple sclerosis. Sequencing used immunoSEQ multiplex PCR; TCRdb keeps in-frame clones, though not all of them. The sample records about 38,000 clones, 91% being singletons. CDR3 size: 12 residues. V was pared by 10 bases and J by 3 bases, with 12 bases between. From germline, CDR1 is LNHDA and CDR2 SQIVND (reference sequence). This specimen was CD8+ T cells from peripheral blood mononuclear cells, taken after pregnancy. This rearrangement joins TRBV19 to TRBJ1-2; D is unresolved. The origin of this receptor is a female donor with multiple sclerosis, enrolled in a pregnancy study. The CDR3 DNA sequence: TGTGCCATAAGGGCGGAGGACTATGGCTACACCTTC. Its translation: CAIRAEDYGYTF.